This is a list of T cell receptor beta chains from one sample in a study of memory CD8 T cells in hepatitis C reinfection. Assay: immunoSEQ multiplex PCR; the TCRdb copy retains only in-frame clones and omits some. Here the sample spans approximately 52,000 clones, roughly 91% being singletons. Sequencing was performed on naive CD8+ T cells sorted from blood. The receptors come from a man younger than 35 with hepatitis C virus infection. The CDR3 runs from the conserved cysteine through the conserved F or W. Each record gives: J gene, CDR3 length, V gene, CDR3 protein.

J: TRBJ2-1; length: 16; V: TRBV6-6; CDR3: CASSYGGQGFHNEQFF
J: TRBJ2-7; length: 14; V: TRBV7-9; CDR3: CASSTPGGAYEQYF
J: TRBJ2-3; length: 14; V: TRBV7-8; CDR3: CASSSAGVADTQYF
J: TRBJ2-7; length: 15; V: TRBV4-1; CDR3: CASSQDHGTSYEQYF
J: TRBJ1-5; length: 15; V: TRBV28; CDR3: CASSFSGTPDQPQHF
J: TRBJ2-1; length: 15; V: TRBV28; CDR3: CASELKGNSYNEQFF
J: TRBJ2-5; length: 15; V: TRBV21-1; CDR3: CASSKVQEGTETQYF
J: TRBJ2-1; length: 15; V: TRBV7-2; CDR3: CASSSHTGDYNEQFF
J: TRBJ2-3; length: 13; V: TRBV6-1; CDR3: CASSVEGTDTQYF
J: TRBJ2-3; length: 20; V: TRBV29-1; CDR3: CSVEDVGLAGGLRETDTQYF
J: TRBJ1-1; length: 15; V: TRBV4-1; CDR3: CASSQAGTYSTEAFF
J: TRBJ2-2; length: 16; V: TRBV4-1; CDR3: CASSPDRGRNTGELFF
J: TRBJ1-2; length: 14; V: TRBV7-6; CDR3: CASSLEDRYYGYTF
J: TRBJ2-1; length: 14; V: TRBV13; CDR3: CASSSPSLYNEQFF
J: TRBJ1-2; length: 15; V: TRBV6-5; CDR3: CASSQRAAGSYGYTF
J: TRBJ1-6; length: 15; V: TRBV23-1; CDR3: CASTMVDRGNSPLHF
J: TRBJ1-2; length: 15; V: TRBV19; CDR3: CASSLYQGLPLGYTF
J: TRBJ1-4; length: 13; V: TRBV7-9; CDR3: CASSFKGEEKLFF
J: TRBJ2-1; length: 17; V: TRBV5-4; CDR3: CASRDQGGGGAVSEQFF
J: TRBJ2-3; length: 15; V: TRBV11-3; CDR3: CASSGTGGGTDTQYF
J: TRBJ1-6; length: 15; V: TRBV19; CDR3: CASSTGRGLYSPLHF
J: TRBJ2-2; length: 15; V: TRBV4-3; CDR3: CASSQGFYLAGELFF
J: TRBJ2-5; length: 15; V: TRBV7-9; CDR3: CASSSSSGQAETQYF
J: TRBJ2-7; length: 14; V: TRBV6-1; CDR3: CASSDRGSQNEQYF
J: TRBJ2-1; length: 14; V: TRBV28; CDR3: CASSFGGRVYEQFF
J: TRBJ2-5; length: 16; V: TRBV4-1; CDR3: CASSRRLAGVDETQYF
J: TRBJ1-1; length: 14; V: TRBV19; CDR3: CASSIGGANTEAFF
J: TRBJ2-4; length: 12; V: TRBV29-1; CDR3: CSVGTTGNIQYF
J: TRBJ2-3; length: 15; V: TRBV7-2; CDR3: CASSGTTGYTDTQYF
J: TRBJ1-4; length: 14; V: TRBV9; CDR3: CASSEDRGQEKLFF
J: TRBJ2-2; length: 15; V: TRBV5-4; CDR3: CASSTGTSITGELFF
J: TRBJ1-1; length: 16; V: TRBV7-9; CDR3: CASSPGQGEMNTEAFF
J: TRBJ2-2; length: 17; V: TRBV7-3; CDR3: CASSLNLDRTNTGELFF
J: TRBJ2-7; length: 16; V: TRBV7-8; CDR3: CASSLDVVSGAYEQYF
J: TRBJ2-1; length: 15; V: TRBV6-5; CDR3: CASSLGGGAGNEQFF
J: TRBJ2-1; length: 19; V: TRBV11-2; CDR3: CASSLDPGTSGNSYNEQFF
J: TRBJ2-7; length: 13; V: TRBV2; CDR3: CASSETALGEQYF
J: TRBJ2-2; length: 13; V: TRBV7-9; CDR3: CASSPINTGELFF
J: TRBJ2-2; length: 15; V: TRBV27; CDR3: CASSLGAGGTGELFF
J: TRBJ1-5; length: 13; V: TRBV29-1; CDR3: CSVVDRGNQPQHF
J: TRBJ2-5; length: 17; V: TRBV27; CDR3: CASSQYGLAGGRETQYF
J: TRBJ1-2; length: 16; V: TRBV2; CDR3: CASSRESSGTATGYTF
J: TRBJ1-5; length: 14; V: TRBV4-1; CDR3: CASSQERGNWPQHF
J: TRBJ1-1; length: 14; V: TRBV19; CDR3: CASSIVPGNTEAFF
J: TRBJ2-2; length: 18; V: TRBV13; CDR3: CASSVVSGTGANTGELFF
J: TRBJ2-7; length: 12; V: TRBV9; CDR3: CASSVTGSEQYF
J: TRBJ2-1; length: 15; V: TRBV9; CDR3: CASSVGGGGGNEQFF
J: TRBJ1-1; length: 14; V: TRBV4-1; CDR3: CASSQIQGDTEAFF
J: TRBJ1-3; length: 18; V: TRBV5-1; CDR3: CASSLVWAGDLSGNTIYF
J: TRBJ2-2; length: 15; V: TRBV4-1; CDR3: CASSLGGANTGELFF
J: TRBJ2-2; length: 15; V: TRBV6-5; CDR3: CASSFLRQRHGELFF
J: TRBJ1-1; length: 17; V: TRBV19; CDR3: CASSIGNRDDSNTEAFF
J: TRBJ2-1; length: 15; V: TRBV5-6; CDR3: CASSPGLAGYNEQFF
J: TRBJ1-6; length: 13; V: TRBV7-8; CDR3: CASSLEGTAPLHF
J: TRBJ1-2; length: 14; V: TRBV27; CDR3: CASSSGTGGYGYTF
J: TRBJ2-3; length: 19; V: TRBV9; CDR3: CASSVPSGLAGWGTDTQYF
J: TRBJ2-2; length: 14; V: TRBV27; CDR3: CASTREGDTGELFF